The entry that follows covers one TCR beta chain sequence. Which antigen it targets is not known. One base away there is no much larger clone; base qualities are not given. The sample comes from a study of blood T cell repertoires in COVID-19 (dated by TCRdb to the early 2020s). Study-level background: Samples covering the acute and convalescent phases of COVID-19 were provided by collaborators in the United States, Italy and Spain. The material from the prospective study consisted of cDNA or gDNA derived from T cells, B-cell-depleted T cells, or PBMCs. The repertoires were made available in a free public database intended to serve as a resource for research on the immune response to SARS-CoV-2. Where available, HLA class I and class II types were taken from metadata supplied by the sample provider and were not determined by assay-based typing. Deeply sampled blood TCRbeta repertoires from subjects exposed to, actively infected with, or recovered from COVID-19 were included in the dataset. The samples were drawn from the first 160 participants of the ongoing ImmuneRACE study and from 1,200 or so subjects provided by 6 global collaborators. The sample metadata nearly always contained a de-identified subject ID, COVID-19 status, age in years and sex. Here is what the overall study found, with its caveats: How much clinical and demographic metadata was included differed by source and by participant, and the metadata was provided uncurated.

Participants in the prospective study were aged roughly 18 to 90 years, lived in 20 to 30 United States geographic areas, and enrolled through a virtual design. In the prospective study, cohorts were assigned on the basis of participant-reported clinical history obtained from a screening survey and a study questionnaire. Recovered participants in ImmuneRACE Cohort 3 were defined as having two consecutive negative NP/OP PCR tests, clearance from a healthcare professional, or resolution of symptoms. Mobile phlebotomists in the prospective study collected whole blood, serum and a nasopharyngeal or oropharyngeal swab from every participant. Over a roughly 2-month period, participants in the prospective study had the option of providing additional blood draws and questionnaires. Blood samples from the prospective study were shipped frozen or at room temperature prior to DNA extraction. TCRbeta CDR3 regions were amplified from genomic DNA by means of the immunoSEQ Assay, a bias-controlled multiplex PCR. In the source study's methods: The number of nucleated cells in each sample was estimated from the amplification of reference gene primers within the assay. To quantify the absolute abundance of each unique TCRbeta CDR3 rearrangement, sequence reads were collapsed and filtered. Productive Simpson clonality was computed per sample as the square root of Simpson's diversity index over productive rearrangements. In TCRdb, the immuneACCESS table is reduced to in-frame sequences with V and J assigned. These tables do not hold every clone; where another copy was compared, an unresolved V gene accounts for under half, and the others remain unexplained. V and J calls and clone size are copied from that table; D and trimming were computed from the DNA. A total of around 250,000 clones appear in this sample, more than 65% of them only once. The top ten constitute around 3.5% of the sample.

CDR1 and CDR2 (MDHEN, SYDVKM) derive from the germline V gene. The trim is 9 bases for V and 1 base for J, with a gap of 13 bases between the germline ends. The CDR3, cysteine through phenylalanine, is 13 amino acids long. Only the CDR3 part of the read is kept: 39 bases, read in frame from the first base. Sequencing used PBMCs or T cells enriched from blood (not recorded which). The receptor was derived from a man aged 45-65 years who had recovered from COVID-19. Rearrangement joined TRBV28 to TRBJ2-7; the D region possibly corresponds to TRBD2 (6 bases align). The CDR3 region: CASFSGRSYEQYF. The nucleotide sequence reads TGTGCCAGTTTTTCAGGGAGGTCCTACGAGCAGTACTTC.